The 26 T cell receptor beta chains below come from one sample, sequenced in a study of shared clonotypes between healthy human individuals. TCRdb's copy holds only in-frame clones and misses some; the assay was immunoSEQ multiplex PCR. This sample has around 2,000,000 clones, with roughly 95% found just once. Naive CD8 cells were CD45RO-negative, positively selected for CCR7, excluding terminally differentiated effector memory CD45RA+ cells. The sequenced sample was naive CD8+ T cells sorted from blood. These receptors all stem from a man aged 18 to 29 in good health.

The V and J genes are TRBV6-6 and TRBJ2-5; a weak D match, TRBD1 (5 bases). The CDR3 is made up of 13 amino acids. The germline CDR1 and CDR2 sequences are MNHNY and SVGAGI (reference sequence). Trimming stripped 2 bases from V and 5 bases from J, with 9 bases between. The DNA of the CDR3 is TGTGCCAGCAGTTACGGGCAGGGTGAGACCCAGTACTTC. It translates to CASSYGQGETQYF.

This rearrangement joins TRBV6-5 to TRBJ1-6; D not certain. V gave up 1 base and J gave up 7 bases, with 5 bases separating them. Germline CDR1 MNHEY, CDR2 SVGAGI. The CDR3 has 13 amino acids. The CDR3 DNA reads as TGTGCCAGCAGTTACTTGGGGAATTCACCCCTCCACTTT. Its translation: CASSYLGNSPLHF.

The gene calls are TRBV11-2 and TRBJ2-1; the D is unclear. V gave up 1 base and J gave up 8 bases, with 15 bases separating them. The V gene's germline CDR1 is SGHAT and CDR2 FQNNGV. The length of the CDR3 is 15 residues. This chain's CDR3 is CASSLVNSASDEQFF. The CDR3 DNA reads TGTGCCAGCAGCTTAGTAAACAGCGCGAGCGATGAGCAGTTCTTC.

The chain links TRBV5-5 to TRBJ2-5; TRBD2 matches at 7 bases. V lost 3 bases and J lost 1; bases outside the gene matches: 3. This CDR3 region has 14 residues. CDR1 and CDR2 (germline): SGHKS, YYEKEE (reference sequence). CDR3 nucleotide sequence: TGTGCCAGCAGCTATACTAGCGCCCAAGAGACCCAGTACTTC. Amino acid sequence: CASSYTSAQETQYF.

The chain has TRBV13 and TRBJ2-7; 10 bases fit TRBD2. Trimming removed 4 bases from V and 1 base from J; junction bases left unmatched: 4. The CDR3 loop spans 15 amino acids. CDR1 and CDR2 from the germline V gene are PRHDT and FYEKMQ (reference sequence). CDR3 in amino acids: CASSSWTSGSYEQYF. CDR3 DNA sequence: TGTGCCAGCAGCTCGTGGACTAGCGGTTCCTACGAGCAGTACTTC.

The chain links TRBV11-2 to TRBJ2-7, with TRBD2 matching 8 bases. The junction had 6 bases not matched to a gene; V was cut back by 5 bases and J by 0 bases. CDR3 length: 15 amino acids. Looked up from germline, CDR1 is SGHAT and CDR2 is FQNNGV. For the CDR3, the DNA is TGTGCCAGCAGCCCCACGACTAGCGACTCCTACGAGCAGTACTTC. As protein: CASSPTTSDSYEQYF. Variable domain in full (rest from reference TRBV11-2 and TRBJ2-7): EAGVAQSPRYKIIEKRQSVAFWCNPISGHATLYWYQQILGQGPKLLIQFQNNGVVDDSQLPKDRFSAERLKGVDSTLKIQPAKLEDSAVYLCASSPTTSDSYEQYFGPGTRLTVT.

CDR3: CASSQGTGVSYEQYF. CDR3 bases: TGTGCCAGCAGCCAAGGCACAGGGGTCTCCTACGAGCAGTACTTC. The rearrangement joins TRBV4-2 to TRBJ2-7; 7 bases agree with TRBD1. The germline V gene has CDR1 LGHNA and CDR2 YNFKEQ. V lost 1 base to trimming and J lost 0 bases; unmatched junction nucleotides: 3. The CDR3 has 15 residues.

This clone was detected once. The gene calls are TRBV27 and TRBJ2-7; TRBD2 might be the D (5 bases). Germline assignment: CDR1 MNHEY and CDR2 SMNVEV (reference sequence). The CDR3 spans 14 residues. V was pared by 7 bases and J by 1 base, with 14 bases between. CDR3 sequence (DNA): TGTGCCAGCATGCGATCGAGCGGATCCTACGAGCAGTACTTC. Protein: CASMRSSGSYEQYF.

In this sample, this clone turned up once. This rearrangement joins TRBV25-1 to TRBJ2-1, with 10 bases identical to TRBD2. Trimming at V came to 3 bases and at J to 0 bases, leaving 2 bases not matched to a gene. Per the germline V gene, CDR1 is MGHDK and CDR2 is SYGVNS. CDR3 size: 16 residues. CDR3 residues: CASSELAGASYNEQFF. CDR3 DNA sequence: TGTGCCAGCAGTGAGCTAGCGGGAGCCTCCTACAATGAGCAGTTCTTC. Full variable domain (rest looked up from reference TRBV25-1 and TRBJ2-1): EADIYQTPRYLVIGTGKKITLECSQTMGHDKMYWYQQDPGMELHLIHYSYGVNSTEKGDLSSESTVSRIRTEHFPLTLESARPSHTSQYLCASSELAGASYNEQFFGPGTRLTVL.

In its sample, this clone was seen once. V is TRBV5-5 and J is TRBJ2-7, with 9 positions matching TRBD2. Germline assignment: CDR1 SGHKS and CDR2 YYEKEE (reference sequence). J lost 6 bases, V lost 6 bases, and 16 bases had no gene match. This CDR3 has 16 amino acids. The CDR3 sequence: CASTPGSGSNSGEQYF. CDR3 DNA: TGTGCCAGCACCCCGGGTAGCGGGAGTAATTCTGGCGAGCAGTACTTC.

CDR3 loop: CASSLTSGIETQYF. CDR3 DNA sequence: TGTGCCAGCAGCTTAACGTCTGGGATAGAGACCCAGTACTTC. The J gene is TRBJ2-5, the V gene TRBV13; D is uncertain. The CDR3 has 14 amino acids. Germline V gene sequence: CDR1 PRHDT, CDR2 FYEKMQ (reference sequence). Trimming stripped 2 bases from V and 4 bases from J, with 11 bases between.

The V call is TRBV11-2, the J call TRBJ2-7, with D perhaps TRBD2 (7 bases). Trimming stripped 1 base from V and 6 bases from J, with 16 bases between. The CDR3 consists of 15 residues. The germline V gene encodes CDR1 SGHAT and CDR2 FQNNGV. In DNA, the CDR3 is TGTGCCAGCAGCTTAGTTGGCGGGGGCCTTTCCGAGCAGTACTTC. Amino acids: CASSLVGGGLSEQYF.

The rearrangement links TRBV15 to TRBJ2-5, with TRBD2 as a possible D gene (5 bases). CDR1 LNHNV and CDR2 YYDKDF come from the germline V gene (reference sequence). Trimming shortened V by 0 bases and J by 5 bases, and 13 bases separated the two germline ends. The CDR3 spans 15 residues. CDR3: CATSRERTPGETQYF. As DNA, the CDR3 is TGTGCCACCAGCAGAGAGCGGACTCCGGGGGAGACCCAGTACTTC.

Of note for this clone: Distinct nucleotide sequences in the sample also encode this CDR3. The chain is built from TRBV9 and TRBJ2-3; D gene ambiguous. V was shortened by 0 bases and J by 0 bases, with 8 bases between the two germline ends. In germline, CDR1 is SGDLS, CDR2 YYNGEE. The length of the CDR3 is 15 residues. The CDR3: CASSVVGYSTDTQYF. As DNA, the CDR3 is TGTGCCAGCAGCGTAGTCGGCTATAGCACAGATACGCAGTATTTT.

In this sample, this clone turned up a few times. CDR3 sequence: CASSLGSGNTIYF. CDR3 bases: TGTGCCAGCAGTTTGGGCTCTGGAAACACCATATATTTT. This chain joins TRBV6-6 and TRBJ1-3; D gene uncertain. Per the germline V gene, CDR1 is MNHNY and CDR2 is SVGAGI (reference sequence). V was cut by 4 bases and J by 0 bases, with 4 bases left in between. The length of the CDR3 is 13 residues.

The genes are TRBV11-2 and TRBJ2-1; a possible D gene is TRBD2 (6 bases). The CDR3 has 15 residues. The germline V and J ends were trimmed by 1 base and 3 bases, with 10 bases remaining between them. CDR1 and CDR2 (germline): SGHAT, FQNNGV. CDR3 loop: CASSLGAGFYNEQFF. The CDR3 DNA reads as TGTGCCAGCAGCTTAGGGGCGGGGTTCTACAATGAGCAGTTCTTC.

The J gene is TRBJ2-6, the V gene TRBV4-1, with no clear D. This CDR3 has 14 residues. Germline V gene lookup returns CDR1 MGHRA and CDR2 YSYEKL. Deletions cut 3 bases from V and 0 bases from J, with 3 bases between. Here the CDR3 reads CASSHSSGANVLTF. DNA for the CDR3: TGCGCCAGCAGCCATTCCTCTGGGGCCAACGTCCTGACTTTC.

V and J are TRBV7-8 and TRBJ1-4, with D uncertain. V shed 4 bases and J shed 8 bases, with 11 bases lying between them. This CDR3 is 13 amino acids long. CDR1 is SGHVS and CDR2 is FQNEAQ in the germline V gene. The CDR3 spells CASSYGWNEKLFF. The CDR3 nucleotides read TGTGCCAGCAGCTATGGGTGGAACGAAAAACTGTTTTTT. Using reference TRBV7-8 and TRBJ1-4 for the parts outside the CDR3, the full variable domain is GAGVSQSPRYKVAKRGQDVALRCDPISGHVSLFWYQQALGQGPEFLTYFQNEAQLDKSGLPSDRFFAERPEGSVSTLKIQRTQQEDSAVYLCASSYGWNEKLFFGSGTQLSVL.

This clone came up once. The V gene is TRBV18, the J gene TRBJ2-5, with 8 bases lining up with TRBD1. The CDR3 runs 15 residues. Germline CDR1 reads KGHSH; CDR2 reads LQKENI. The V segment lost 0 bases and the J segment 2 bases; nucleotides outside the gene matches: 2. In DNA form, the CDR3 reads TGTGCCAGCTCACCACCTGGGACAGGACAAGAGACCCAGTACTTC. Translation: CASSPPGTGQETQYF.

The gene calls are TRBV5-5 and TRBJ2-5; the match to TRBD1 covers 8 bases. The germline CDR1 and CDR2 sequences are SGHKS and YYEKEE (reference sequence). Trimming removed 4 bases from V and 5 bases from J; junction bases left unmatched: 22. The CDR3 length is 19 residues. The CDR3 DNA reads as TGTGCCAGCAGCGACCTCACCGTCGTTGGGCAGGGGGCCGGGGAGACCCAGTACTTC. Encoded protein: CASSDLTVVGQGAGETQYF. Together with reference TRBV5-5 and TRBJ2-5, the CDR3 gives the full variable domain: DAGVTQSPTHLIKTRGQQVTLRCSPISGHKSVSWYQQVLGQGPQFIFQYYEKEERGRGNFPDRFSARQFPNYSSELNVNALLLGDSALYLCASSDLTVVGQGAGETQYFGPGTRLLVL.

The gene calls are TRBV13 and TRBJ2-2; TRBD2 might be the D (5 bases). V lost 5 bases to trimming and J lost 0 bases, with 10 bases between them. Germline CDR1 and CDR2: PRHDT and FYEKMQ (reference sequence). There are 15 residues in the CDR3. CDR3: CASSPAGPNTGELFF. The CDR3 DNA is TGTGCCAGCAGCCCCGCGGGCCCGAACACCGGGGAGCTGTTTTTT.

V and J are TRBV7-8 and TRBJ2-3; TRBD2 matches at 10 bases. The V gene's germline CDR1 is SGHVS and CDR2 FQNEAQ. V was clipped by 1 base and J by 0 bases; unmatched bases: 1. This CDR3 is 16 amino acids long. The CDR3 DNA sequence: TGTGCCAGCAGCTTAGGACTAGCGGGTAGCACAGATACGCAGTATTTT. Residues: CASSLGLAGSTDTQYF.

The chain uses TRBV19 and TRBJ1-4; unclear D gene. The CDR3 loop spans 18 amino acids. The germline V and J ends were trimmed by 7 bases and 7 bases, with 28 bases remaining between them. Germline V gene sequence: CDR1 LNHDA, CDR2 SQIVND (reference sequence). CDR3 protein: CASKSIFPGPLGSEKLFF. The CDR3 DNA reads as TGTGCCAGTAAGTCCATCTTCCCCGGGCCCCTCGGGAGTGAAAAACTGTTTTTT.

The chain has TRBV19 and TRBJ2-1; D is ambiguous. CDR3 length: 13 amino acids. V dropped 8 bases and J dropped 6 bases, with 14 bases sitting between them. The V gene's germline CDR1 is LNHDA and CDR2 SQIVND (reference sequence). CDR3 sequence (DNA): TGTGCCAGTGCCGCCGACTCGAGCAATGAGCAGTTCTTC. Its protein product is CASAADSSNEQFF.

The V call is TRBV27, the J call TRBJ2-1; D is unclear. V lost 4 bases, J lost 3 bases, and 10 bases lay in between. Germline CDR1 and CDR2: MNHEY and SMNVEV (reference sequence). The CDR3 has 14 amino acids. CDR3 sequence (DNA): TGTGCCAGCAGTTCCCCGTTGGGCTACAATGAGCAGTTCTTC. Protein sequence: CASSSPLGYNEQFF.

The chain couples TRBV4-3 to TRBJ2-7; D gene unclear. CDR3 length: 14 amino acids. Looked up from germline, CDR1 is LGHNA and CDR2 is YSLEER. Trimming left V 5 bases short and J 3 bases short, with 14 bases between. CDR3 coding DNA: TGCGCCAGCAGCACGCACTCACACGGCTACGAGCAGTACTTC. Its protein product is CASSTHSHGYEQYF.